The 30 T cell receptor beta chains in this list originate from one sample, sequenced in a study of immune evolution from preneoplasia to lung adenocarcinoma. This table comes from immunoSEQ multiplex PCR, and its TCRdb copy is limited to in-frame clones, with some not included. The table includes around 6,100 clones, roughly 74% detected once. The sample consisted of FFPE adjacent normal lung tissue. Receptors were obtained from a donor aged 70 or over with lung adenocarcinoma.

By its share, this clone is medium-sized. V gene TRBV29-1 combines with J gene TRBJ1-5, with D possibly TRBD1 on 5 matching bases. V was shortened by 5 bases and J by 1 base, with 12 bases between the two germline ends. Germline V lookup: CDR1 SQVTM, CDR2 ANQGSEA. CDR3 length: 14 residues. The CDR3 nucleotides read TGCAGCGTTTGGGACCCTGAGAGCAATCAGCCCCAGCATTTT. It translates to CSVWDPESNQPQHF.

The chain has TRBV9 and TRBJ2-1; 11 bases map to TRBD2. CDR1 and CDR2 (germline): SGDLS, YYNGEE. Trimming took 4 bases from V and 4 from J; bases not matched to a gene: 7. CDR3 length: 16 amino acids. CDR3 in DNA: TGTGCCAGCAGCATCATAGCGGGAGGGCCTTACAATGAGCAGTTCTTC. It yields the protein CASSIIAGGPYNEQFF.

J is TRBJ2-1 and V is TRBV29-1; 8 bases agree with TRBD2. This CDR3 region has 14 residues. Germline loops: CDR1 SQVTM, CDR2 ANQGSEA. The CDR3 region is CSVKSGTRSNEQFF. CDR3 in DNA: TGCAGTGTTAAATCGGGGACTAGAAGCAATGAGCAGTTCTTC.

The gene calls are TRBV2 and TRBJ2-7; 9 nucleotides match TRBD1. In germline, CDR1 is SNHLY, CDR2 FYNNEI. The CDR3 is 15 amino acids. V trimming: 4 bases; J trimming: 3 bases; junction bases outside the gene matches: 7. In DNA, the CDR3 is TGTGCCAGCAGTGCCCGACAGGGGGGATTCTACGAGCAGTACTTC. Translating gives CASSARQGGFYEQYF.

This rearrangement joins TRBV20-1 to TRBJ2-7; D unclear. The CDR3 has 11 residues. The germline gives CDR1 DFQATT, CDR2 SNEGSKA (reference sequence). V was shortened by 5 bases and J by 5 bases, with 10 bases between the two germline ends. This CDR3 is CSACLLNEQYF. In nucleotides, the CDR3 is TGCAGTGCTTGTCTACTGAACGAGCAGTACTTC.

Here the CDR3 DNA reads TGTGCCAGCTCACGCACCGGGGGACAGACAGACGAGCAGTACTTC. This encodes CASSRTGGQTDEQYF. The chain joins TRBV18 to TRBJ2-7; tentatively, D is TRBD1 (7 bases). The germline CDR1 and CDR2 sequences are KGHSH and LQKENI. The CDR3 contains 15 residues. Trimming stripped 4 bases from V and 5 bases from J, with 18 bases between.

The chain couples TRBV5-1 to TRBJ1-1; 10 bases are a match to TRBD1. Trimming removed 4 bases from V and 6 bases from J; junction bases left unmatched: 12. The CDR3 extends over 16 amino acids. Per germline, CDR1 SGHRS and CDR2 YFSETQ. The CDR3 protein is CASSLRTGGRTAEAFF. The CDR3 DNA sequence: TGCGCCAGCAGCCTAAGGACAGGGGGGCGGACGGCTGAAGCTTTCTTT.

The chain uses TRBV5-6 and TRBJ2-1; 9 bases map to TRBD1. The V and J ends lost 2 bases and 2 bases, in that order; junction bases with no gene match: 2. Germline assignment: CDR1 SGHDT and CDR2 YYEEEE. The CDR3 consists of 15 residues. CDR3 loop: CASSFGDRAYNEQFF. CDR3 bases: TGTGCCAGCAGCTTCGGGGACAGGGCCTACAATGAGCAGTTCTTC.

This sequence joins TRBV18 and TRBJ1-3, with a tentative D call TRBD1 (5 bases). Trimming removed 1 base from V and 0 bases from J, with 13 bases in between. The CDR3 totals 17 residues. Germline CDR1 is KGHSH and CDR2 is LQKENI. As DNA, the CDR3 is TGTGCCAGCTCACCACAGGGACCAAACTACTCTGGAAACACCATATATTTT. Amino acids: CASSPQGPNYSGNTIYF.

The chain uses TRBV11-2 and TRBJ1-3; D uncertain. The length of the CDR3 is 12 residues. In germline, CDR1 is SGHAT, CDR2 FQNNGV. V was pared by 3 bases and J by 2 bases, with 2 bases between. CDR3 DNA: TGTGCCAGCAGCTTTACTGGAAACACCATATATTTT. It translates to CASSFTGNTIYF.

By its share, this clone is large. This chain links TRBV4-1 with TRBJ2-5; 8 nucleotides line up with TRBD1. The CDR3 loop spans 17 amino acids. The ends lost 0 bases at V and 5 bases at J; junction bases unmatched: 11. Germline-derived CDR1 and CDR2 are MGHRA and YSYEKL. CDR3 sequence reads: CASSQDIYRGIGETQYF. The CDR3 DNA sequence: TGCGCCAGCAGCCAAGATATATACAGGGGGATAGGGGAGACCCAGTACTTC.

This rearrangement joins TRBV28 to TRBJ1-2, with D maybe TRBD1 (5 bases). Trimming removed 7 bases at V and 1 base at J, with 13 bases between. Germline CDR1 MDHEN, CDR2 SYDVKM. This CDR3 has 14 residues. CDR3 nucleotide sequence: TGTGCCAGCAAGGGCGGGGGTGATAACTATGGCTACACCTTC. This translates into CASKGGGDNYGYTF.

The chain has TRBV12-5 and TRBJ1-6; D is ambiguous. The CDR3 is 12 residues long. Germline-derived CDR1 and CDR2 are LGHNT and FRNRAP. The V end was cut by 4 bases, the J end by 12 bases, with 10 bases between. The CDR3: CASGSGEGPLHF. For the CDR3, the DNA is TGTGCTAGTGGTTCGGGTGAAGGACCCCTCCACTTT.

This clone qualifies as medium-sized (0.01 to 0.1%). V gene TRBV30 combines with J gene TRBJ1-5; TRBD1 aligns across 8 bases. With 7 bases clipped from V and 8 bases from J, the junction kept 16 bases outside the gene matches. The CDR3 covers 15 residues. Germline CDR1 is GTSNPN and CDR2 is SVGIG (reference sequence). CDR3 sequence: CAFRPGGTSREPQHF. For the CDR3, the DNA is TGTGCCTTTCGGCCAGGGGGCACGAGTAGAGAGCCCCAGCATTTT.

This clone is a singleton in its sample. This chain links TRBV9 with TRBJ2-5; D is possibly TRBD2 (6 bases). CDR1 SGDLS and CDR2 YYNGEE come from the germline V gene. The germline V and J ends were trimmed by 0 bases and 2 bases, with 14 bases remaining between them. The CDR3 covers 16 residues. This CDR3 is CASSVALGGAQETQYF. The CDR3 coding sequence is TGTGCCAGCAGCGTAGCGCTCGGGGGTGCTCAAGAGACCCAGTACTTC.

This sequence joins TRBV5-1 and TRBJ2-1; D unresolved. This CDR3 spans 14 amino acids. Germline CDR1 and CDR2: SGHRS and YFSETQ. V lost 6 bases and J lost 5, with 15 bases in between. The DNA of the CDR3 is TGCGCCAGCACTCAACGAGGATTAGACAATGAGCAGTTCTTC. Its protein product is CASTQRGLDNEQFF.

This sequence joins TRBV2 and TRBJ1-1; no firm D call. The CDR3 is 12 residues long. The germline V gene has CDR1 SNHLY and CDR2 FYNNEI. The ends were cut back, 8 bases at V and 1 base at J, with 8 bases in the middle. The CDR3 DNA reads TGTGCCAGCGTGAGGGAGAACACTGAAGCTTTCTTT. It specifies CASVRENTEAFF.

The chain couples TRBV9 to TRBJ2-7, with TRBD1 identical over 9 bases. The CDR3 runs 18 residues. Germline-derived CDR1 and CDR2 are SGDLS and YYNGEE. V shed 3 bases, J shed 3 bases, and the junction held 16 bases outside the gene matches. The CDR3 reads CASSGIGERGQGYYEQYF. CDR3 in DNA: TGTGCCAGCAGCGGGATAGGGGAGCGTGGACAGGGGTACTACGAGCAGTACTTC.

The chain uses TRBV28 and TRBJ2-1, with D possibly TRBD1 on 5 matching bases. The germline V gene encodes CDR1 MDHEN and CDR2 SYDVKM. The germline V and J ends were trimmed by 2 bases and 8 bases, with 13 bases remaining between them. The CDR3 has 14 residues. The CDR3 DNA reads as TGTGCCAGCAGTTTACAGGGTTCTTGGTATGAGCAGTTCTTC. Protein: CASSLQGSWYEQFF.

The chain carries TRBV5-6 and TRBJ1-1; D uncertain. Per the germline V gene, CDR1 is SGHDT and CDR2 is YYEEEE. Trimming stripped 6 bases from V and 3 bases from J, with 9 bases between. This CDR3 has 12 residues. The CDR3 DNA sequence: TGTGCCAGCAAGCGGCCGTACACTGAAGCTTTCTTT. Translation: CASKRPYTEAFF.

This clone was detected a few times. This chain connects TRBV19 to TRBJ1-1; the D is unclear. Germline loops: CDR1 LNHDA, CDR2 SQIVND (reference sequence). The germline V and J ends were trimmed by 3 bases and 1 base, with 12 bases remaining between them. CDR3 length: 15 amino acids. CDR3 protein: CASSIWGSGNTEAFF. The CDR3 nucleotides are TGTGCCAGTAGTATTTGGGGTTCGGGGAACACTGAAGCTTTCTTT.

The genes are TRBV7-7 and TRBJ2-5, with a weak D call TRBD2 (6 bases). CDR1 is SSHAT and CDR2 is FNYEAQ in the germline V gene (reference sequence). The length of the CDR3 is 15 residues. The chain's CDR3 is CASSASGSRQETQYF. CDR3 in DNA: TGTGCTAGCTCCGCTTCCGGGAGCCGCCAAGAGACCCAGTACTTC.

The genes are TRBV10-3 and TRBJ2-7, with TRBD2 matching 11 bases. CDR3 size: 13 residues. With V trimmed by 9 bases and J by 7 bases, 8 bases remained unmatched. Germline V gene lookup returns CDR1 ENHRY and CDR2 SYGVKD. The CDR3 DNA follows: TGTGCCATAAATAGCGGGAGGGCTGGGGAGCAGTACTTC. Translating it yields CAINSGRAGEQYF.

The chain employs TRBV28 and TRBJ2-5, with 9 bases lining up with TRBD2. CDR3 length: 16 amino acids. The V gene's germline CDR1 is MDHEN and CDR2 SYDVKM. V lost 3 bases to trimming and J lost 3 bases; unmatched junction nucleotides: 8. The CDR3: CASSLPGGGAEETQYF. The CDR3 coding sequence is TGTGCCAGCAGTTTGCCCGGCGGGGGGGCGGAAGAGACCCAGTACTTC. Complete variable domain (other parts from reference TRBV28 and TRBJ2-5): DVKVTQSSRYLVKRTGEKVFLECVQDMDHENMFWYRQDPGLGLRLIYFSYDVKMKEKGDIPEGYSVSREKKERFSLILESASTNQTSMYLCASSLPGGGAEETQYFGPGTRLLVL.

The gene calls are TRBV2 and TRBJ2-2; no clear D. CDR1 is SNHLY, CDR2 FYNNEI, per germline. Trimming stripped 4 bases from V and 1 base from J, with 4 bases between. The CDR3 consists of 13 residues. CDR3 in amino acids: CASSAGNTGELFF. The CDR3 bases are TGTGCCAGCAGTGCCGGGAACACCGGGGAGCTGTTTTTT.

This clone has just one count. The V and J genes are TRBV7-3 and TRBJ1-1, with D maybe TRBD1 (5 bases). The V and J ends lost 2 bases and 4 bases respectively, with 11 bases between them. The CDR3 runs 14 residues. Germline CDR1 and CDR2: SGHTA and FQGTGA. This chain's CDR3 is CASSLGGVGTEAFF. CDR3 nucleotide sequence: TGTGCCAGCAGCTTAGGGGGAGTCGGCACTGAAGCTTTCTTT.

The chain links TRBV4-1 to TRBJ1-1; D not certain. This CDR3 comprises 16 residues. Per germline, CDR1 MGHRA and CDR2 YSYEKL. V was shortened by 6 bases and J by 1 base, with 18 bases between the two germline ends. The chain's CDR3 is CASRAAGSWWNTEAFF. DNA for the CDR3: TGCGCCAGCAGGGCGGCGGGGTCCTGGTGGAACACTGAAGCTTTCTTT.

Comments on this clone: Its ends do not fully match the called genes, so a read error is possible. This chain joins TRBV7-6 and TRBJ2-2, with 10 bases fitting TRBD2. CDR3 length: 14 amino acids. CDR1 SGHVS and CDR2 FNYEAQ come from the germline V gene. The CDR3 is CASSLAGASGELFF. In DNA form, the CDR3 reads TGTGCCAGCAGCCTAGCGGGAGCGTCCGGGGAGCTGTTTTTT.

The V and J genes are TRBV30 and TRBJ2-7; 7 bases line up with TRBD2. The V segment lost 2 bases and the J segment 4 bases; nucleotides outside the gene matches: 11. Germline values: CDR1 GTSNPN, CDR2 SVGIG (reference sequence). The CDR3 extends over 15 amino acids. The CDR3 loop is CAWSLSGGRAYEQYF. The CDR3 DNA is TGTGCCTGGAGTCTCTCTGGCGGGAGAGCTTACGAGCAGTACTTC.

The gene calls are TRBV9 and TRBJ2-5, with D possibly TRBD2 on 6 matching bases. The germline V gene encodes CDR1 SGDLS and CDR2 YYNGEE. The length of the CDR3 is 15 residues. Trimming shortened V by 0 bases and J by 5 bases, and 14 bases separated the two germline ends. This CDR3 is CASSVGAGAGETQYF. CDR3 in DNA: TGTGCCAGCAGCGTAGGGGCAGGTGCGGGGGAGACCCAGTACTTC.